Reported below is one T cell receptor (beta chain). Its antigen is undetermined. Combining a sample-barcoded 5' primer with a J-beta primer mix, a second PCR ran for roughly 6 to 11 cycles. TCRdb re-called the 5' RACE reads with MiXCR, one entry per CDR3 protein. The sample lists 780,000 or so distinct CDR3 sequences, about 61% seen once, with around 24% in the top ten. The data were obtained in a study of blood T cells in healthy people across ages. Study results and limitations: More naive CD4+ cells and higher diversity marked long-lived donors relative to aged donors. Because sorting was not performed, PBMCs prevented conclusive naive versus antigen-experienced comparison.

Healthy Caucasian individuals from Russia aged about 6 to 95 served as donors. Researchers report isolating at least 7 million PBMCs per sample. The CDR3 spans 17 residues. V lost 5 bases, J lost 3 bases, and 7 bases stayed unmatched. Germline values: CDR1 SGHTA, CDR2 FQGNSA. V and J are TRBV7-2 and TRBJ2-1, with 13 nucleotides matching TRBD2. Sequenced sample: blood. This sequence was found in a man between 35 and 55 years old in good health. CDR3 in DNA: TGTGCCAGCAGCGCCGGGACTAGCGGGAAGGGCTACAATGAGCAGTTCTTC. Translated: CASSAGTSGKGYNEQFF.